This is a list of T cell receptor beta chains from one sample in a study of shared clonotypes between healthy human individuals. The table came from immunoSEQ multiplex PCR; TCRdb's copy has only in-frame clones and leaves some out. The sample holds roughly 2,500,000 clones, under 95% seen once. The sequenced sample was naive CD4+ T cells from PBMCs. The receptors were gathered from a man between 18 and 29 years old in good health. Some clones in this sample may be carry-over from other donors' samples. Both conserved end residues are part of each CDR3. The D gene is left open where the match is weak. Expanded clones get a size class; other rows say once, few or many, or leave the size out.

TRBV6-4	-	TRBJ2-1	-	CASSEEGAINEQFF
TRBV10-3	TRBD1	TRBJ2-3	-	CAISTGGWDTQYF
TRBV10-3	-	TRBJ1-2	-	CAISEGEGENGYTF
TRBV5-4	TRBD2	TRBJ2-7	-	CASSFVGGRGYEQYF
TRBV7-2	TRBD2	TRBJ2-7	-	CASSLGAAGGPYEQYF
TRBV18	-	TRBJ2-7	-	CASSPNTASYEQYF
TRBV27	TRBD1	TRBJ2-5	-	CASSLKGQRETQYF
TRBV7-9	-	TRBJ2-7	-	CASSREVFDEQYF
TRBV7-9	-	TRBJ2-1	-	CASSPHRVGEQFF
TRBV19	TRBD2	TRBJ2-2	-	CASSNWYGLAGGADNGELFF
TRBV7-6	TRBD1	TRBJ2-5	-	CASSLGDRVQETQYF
TRBV4-2	-	TRBJ2-3	-	CASSRRVSGQADTQYF
TRBV28	-	TRBJ1-1	-	CASRRFMNTEAFF
TRBV7-3	TRBD2	TRBJ2-3	-	CASSPIFSGSTDTQYF
TRBV7-9	-	TRBJ1-2	-	CASSLNQGSRGYTF
TRBV28	TRBD1	TRBJ1-3	once	CASSVTGGGTGNTIYF
TRBV5-1	TRBD1	TRBJ2-3	once	CASSPGGLNTQYF
TRBV30	-	TRBJ1-6	once	CAWTQTSYDSPLHF
TRBV11-2	-	TRBJ2-1	-	CASSSTVIEQFF
TRBV30	-	TRBJ1-1	few	CAWSRDTEAFF
TRBV18	-	TRBJ1-5	few	CASSPPSPIRGSQPQHF
TRBV4-2	TRBD2	TRBJ2-1	-	CASSPIAGNNEQFF
TRBV28	-	TRBJ1-5	-	CASSRINQPQHF
TRBV28	-	TRBJ1-2	-	CASSLDVGPGYGYTF
TRBV29-1	-	TRBJ1-1	few	CSAELIRYTEAFF
TRBV7-9	TRBD1	TRBJ1-4	-	CASSFGKDRGFEKLFF
TRBV27	-	TRBJ1-5	-	CASSSLGRGGQPQHF
TRBV11-3	-	TRBJ2-3	-	CASSLRGPTDTQYF
TRBV28	-	TRBJ2-1	-	CASSLGPSRGSNEQFF
TRBV4-2	TRBD2	TRBJ2-3	-	CASSQESSGDTDTQYF
TRBV11-1	-	TRBJ2-1	-	CASSTAPDGYNEQFF